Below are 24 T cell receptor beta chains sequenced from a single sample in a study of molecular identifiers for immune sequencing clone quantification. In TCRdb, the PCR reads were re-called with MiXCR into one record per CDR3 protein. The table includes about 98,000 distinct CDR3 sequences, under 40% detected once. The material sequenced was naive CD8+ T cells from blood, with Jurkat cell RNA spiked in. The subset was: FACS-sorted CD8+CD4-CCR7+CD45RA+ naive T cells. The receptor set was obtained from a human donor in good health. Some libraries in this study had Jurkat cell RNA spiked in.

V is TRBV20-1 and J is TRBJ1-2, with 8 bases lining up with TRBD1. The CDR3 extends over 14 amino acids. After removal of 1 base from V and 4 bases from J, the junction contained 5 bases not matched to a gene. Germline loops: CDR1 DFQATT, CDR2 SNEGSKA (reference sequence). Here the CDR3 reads CSARGAGGVYGYTF. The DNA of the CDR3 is TGCAGTGCTAGAGGGGCAGGGGGCGTCTATGGCTACACCTTC.

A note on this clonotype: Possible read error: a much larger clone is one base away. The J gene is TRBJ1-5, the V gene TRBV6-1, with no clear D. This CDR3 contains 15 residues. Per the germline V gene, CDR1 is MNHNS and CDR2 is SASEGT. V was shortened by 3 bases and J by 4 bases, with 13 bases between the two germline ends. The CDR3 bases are TGTGCCAGCAGTGATGCTTTATATCAGAATCAGCCCCAGCATTTT. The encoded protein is CASSDALYQNQPQHF.

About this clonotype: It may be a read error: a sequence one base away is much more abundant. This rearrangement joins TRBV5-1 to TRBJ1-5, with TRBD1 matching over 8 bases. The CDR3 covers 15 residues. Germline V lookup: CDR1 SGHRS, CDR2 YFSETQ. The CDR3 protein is CASSLAPGGNQPQLF. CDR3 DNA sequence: TGCGCCAGCAGCTTGGCCCCAGGGGGCAATCAGCCCCAGCTTTTT.

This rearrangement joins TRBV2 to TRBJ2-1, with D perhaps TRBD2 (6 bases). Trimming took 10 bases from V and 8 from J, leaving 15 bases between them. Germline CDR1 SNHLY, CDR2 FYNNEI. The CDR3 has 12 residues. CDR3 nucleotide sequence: TGTGCCAAGTCGACTAGTACCCATGAGCAGTTCTTC. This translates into CAKSTSTHEQFF.

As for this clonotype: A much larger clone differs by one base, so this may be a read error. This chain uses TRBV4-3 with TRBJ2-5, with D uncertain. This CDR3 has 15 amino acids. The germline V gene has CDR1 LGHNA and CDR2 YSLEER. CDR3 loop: CASSQVASPGETQDF. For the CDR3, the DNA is TGCGCCAGCAGCCAAGTCGCCAGCCCCGGAGAGACCCAGGACTTC.

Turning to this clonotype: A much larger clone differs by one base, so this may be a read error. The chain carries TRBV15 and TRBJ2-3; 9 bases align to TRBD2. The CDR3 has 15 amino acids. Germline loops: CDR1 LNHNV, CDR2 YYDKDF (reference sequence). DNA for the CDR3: TGTGCCACCAGCAGCGGTAGCGGGAGAACAGATACGCGGTATTTT. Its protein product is CATSSGSGRTDTRYF. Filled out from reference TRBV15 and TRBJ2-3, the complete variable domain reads DAMVIQNPRYQVTQFGKPVTLSCSQTLNHNVMYWYQQKSSQAPKLLFHYYDKDFNNEADTPDNFQSRRPNTSFCFLDIRSPGLGDTAMYLCATSSGSGRTDTRYFGPGTRLTVL.

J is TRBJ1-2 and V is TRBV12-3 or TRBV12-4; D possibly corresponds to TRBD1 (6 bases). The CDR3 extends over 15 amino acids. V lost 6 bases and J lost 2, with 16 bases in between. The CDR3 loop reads CASSHGTYKNYGYTF. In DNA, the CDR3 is TGTGCCAGCAGCCACGGGACATATAAGAACTATGGCTACACCTTC.

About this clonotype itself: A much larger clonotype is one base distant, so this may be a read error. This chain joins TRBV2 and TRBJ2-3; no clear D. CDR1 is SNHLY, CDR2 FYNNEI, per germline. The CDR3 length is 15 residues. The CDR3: CANSDLSETTDTQYF. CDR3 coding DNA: TGTGCCAACAGTGATTTGTCTGAGACCACAGATACGCAGTATTTT.

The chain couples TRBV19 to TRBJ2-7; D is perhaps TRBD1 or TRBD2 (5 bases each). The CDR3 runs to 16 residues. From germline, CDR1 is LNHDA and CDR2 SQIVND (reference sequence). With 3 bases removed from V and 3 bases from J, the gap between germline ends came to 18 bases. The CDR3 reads CASSIRDGDSNYEQYF. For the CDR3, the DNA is TGTGCCAGTAGTATCAGGGACGGAGACAGTAACTACGAGCAGTACTTC.

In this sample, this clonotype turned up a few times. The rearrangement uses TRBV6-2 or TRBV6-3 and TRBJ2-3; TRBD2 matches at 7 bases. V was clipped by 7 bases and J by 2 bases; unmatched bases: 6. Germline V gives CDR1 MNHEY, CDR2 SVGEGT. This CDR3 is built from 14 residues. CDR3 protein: CASTDQRDTDTQYF. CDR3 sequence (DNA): TGTGCCAGCACCGACCAGCGGGACACAGATACGCAGTATTTT.

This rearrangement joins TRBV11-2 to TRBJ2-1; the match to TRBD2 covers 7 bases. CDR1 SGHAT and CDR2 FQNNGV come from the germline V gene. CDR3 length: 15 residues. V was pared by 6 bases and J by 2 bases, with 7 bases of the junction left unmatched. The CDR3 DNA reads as TGTGCCAGCAGAGGAAGTAGCGGGCCCTACAATGAGCAGTTCTTC. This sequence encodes CASRGSSGPYNEQFF.

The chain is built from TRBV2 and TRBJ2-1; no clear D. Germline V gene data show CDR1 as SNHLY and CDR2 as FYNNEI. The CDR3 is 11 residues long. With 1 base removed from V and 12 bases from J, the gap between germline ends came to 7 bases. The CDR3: CASSEDPVQFF. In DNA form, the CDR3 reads TGTGCCAGCAGTGAAGATCCTGTGCAGTTCTTC.

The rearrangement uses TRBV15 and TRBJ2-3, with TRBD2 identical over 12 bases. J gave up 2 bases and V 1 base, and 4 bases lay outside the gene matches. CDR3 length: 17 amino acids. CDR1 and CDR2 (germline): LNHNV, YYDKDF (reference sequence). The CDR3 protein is CATSRVRLAGVTDTQYF. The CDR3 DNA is TGTGCCACCAGCAGAGTAAGACTAGCGGGAGTCACAGATACGCAGTATTTT.

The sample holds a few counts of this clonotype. The DNA of the CDR3 is TGCGCCAGTAGCGATTCGTACCGGGACAGGGGAGACGAGCAGTACTTC. Translated, it gives CASSDSYRDRGDEQYF. The chain combines TRBV5-1 with TRBJ2-7, with 10 bases identical to TRBD1. Trimming removed 8 bases from V and 5 bases from J; junction bases left unmatched: 16. The CDR3 loop spans 16 amino acids. From germline, CDR1 is SGHRS and CDR2 YFSETQ.

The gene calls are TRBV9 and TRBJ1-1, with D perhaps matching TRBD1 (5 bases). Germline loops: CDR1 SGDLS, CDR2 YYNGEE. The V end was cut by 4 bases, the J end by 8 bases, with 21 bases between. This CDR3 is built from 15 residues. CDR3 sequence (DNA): TGTGCCAGCAGCTCCTATCTGCAAGGGGTAGAGGAAGCTTTCTTT. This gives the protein CASSSYLQGVEEAFF.

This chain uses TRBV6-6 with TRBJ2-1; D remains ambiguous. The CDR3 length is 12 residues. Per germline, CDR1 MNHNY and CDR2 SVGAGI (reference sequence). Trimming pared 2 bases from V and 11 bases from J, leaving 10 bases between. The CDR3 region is CASSYGLGKQFF. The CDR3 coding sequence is TGTGCCAGCAGTTACGGGCTAGGGAAGCAGTTCTTC.

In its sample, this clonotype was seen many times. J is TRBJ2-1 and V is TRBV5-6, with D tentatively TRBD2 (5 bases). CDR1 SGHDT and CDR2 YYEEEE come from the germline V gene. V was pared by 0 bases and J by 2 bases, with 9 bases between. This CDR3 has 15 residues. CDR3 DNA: TGTGCCAGCAGCTTGGACCGGGGAGCCTACAATGAGCAGTTCTTC. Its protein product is CASSLDRGAYNEQFF.

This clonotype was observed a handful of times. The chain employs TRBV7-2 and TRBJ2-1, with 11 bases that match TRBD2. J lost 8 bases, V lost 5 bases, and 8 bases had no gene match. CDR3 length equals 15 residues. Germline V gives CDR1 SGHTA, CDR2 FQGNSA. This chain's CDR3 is CASSETTSGTHEQFF. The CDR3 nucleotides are TGTGCCAGCAGCGAGACGACTAGCGGGACCCATGAGCAGTTCTTC.

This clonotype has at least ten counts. The CDR3 spells CASSLATSGMRGEQFF. The CDR3 coding sequence is TGTGCCAGCAGCTTAGCTACTAGCGGGATGAGGGGTGAGCAGTTCTTC. The chain links TRBV7-6 to TRBJ2-1; 10 bases align to TRBD2. The CDR3 extends over 16 amino acids. V lost 0 bases and J lost 9; bases outside the gene matches: 8. The germline CDR1 and CDR2 sequences are SGHVS and FNYEAQ.

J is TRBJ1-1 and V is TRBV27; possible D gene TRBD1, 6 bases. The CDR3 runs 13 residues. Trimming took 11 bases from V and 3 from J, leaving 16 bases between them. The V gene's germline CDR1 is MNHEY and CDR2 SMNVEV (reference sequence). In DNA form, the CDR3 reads TGTGCCCGTCAAATCCAGGGGCACACTGAAGCTTTCTTT. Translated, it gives CARQIQGHTEAFF.

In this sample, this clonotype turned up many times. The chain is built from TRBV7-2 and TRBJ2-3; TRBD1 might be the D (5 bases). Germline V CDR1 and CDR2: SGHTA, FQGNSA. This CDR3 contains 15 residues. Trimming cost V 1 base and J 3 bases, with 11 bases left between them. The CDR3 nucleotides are TGTGCCAGCAGCTTAGTCAGGGCCTTAACAGATACGCAGTATTTT. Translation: CASSLVRALTDTQYF. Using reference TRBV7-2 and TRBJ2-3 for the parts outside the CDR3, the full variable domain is GAGVSQSPSNKVTEKGKDVELRCDPISGHTALYWYRQSLGQGLEFLIYFQGNSAPDKSGLPSDRFSAERTGGSVSTLTIQRTQQEDSAVYLCASSLVRALTDTQYFGPGTRLTVL.

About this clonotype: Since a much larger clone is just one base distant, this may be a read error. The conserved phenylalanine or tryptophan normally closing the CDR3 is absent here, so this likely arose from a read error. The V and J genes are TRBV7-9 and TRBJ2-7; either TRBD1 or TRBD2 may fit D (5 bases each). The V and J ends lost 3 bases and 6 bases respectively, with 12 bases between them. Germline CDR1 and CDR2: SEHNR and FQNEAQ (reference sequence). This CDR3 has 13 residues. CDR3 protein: CASSLGVGGEQYI. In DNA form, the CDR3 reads TGTGCCAGCAGCTTGGGGGTAGGCGGCGAGCAGTACATC.

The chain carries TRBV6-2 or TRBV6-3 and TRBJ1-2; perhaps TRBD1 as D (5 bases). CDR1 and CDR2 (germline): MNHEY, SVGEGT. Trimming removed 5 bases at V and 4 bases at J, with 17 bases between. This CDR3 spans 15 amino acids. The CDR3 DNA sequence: TGTGCCAGCAGTGACTGGGACGACGCAAGCTATGGCTACACCTTC. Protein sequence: CASSDWDDASYGYTF.

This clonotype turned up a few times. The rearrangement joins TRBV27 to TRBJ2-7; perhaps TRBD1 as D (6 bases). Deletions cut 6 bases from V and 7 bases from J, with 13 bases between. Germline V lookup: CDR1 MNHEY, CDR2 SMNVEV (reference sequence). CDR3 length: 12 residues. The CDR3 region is CASSAGAREQYF. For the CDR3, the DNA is TGTGCCAGCAGCGCAGGGGCGCGTGAGCAGTACTTC.